The 22 T cell receptor beta chains in this list originate from one sample, sequenced in a study of shared clonotypes between healthy human individuals. Repertoires were generated with immunoSEQ multiplex PCR, while TCRdb's copy carries only in-frame clones and drops some. The top ten clones hold roughly 0.34% of a sample with some 2,500,000 clones, less than 95% of them seen once. Sequenced input: naive CD4+ T cells from PBMCs. Subset reported: CD45RA+ positively selected. These receptors were collected from a man younger than 30 in good health. Some clones in this sample may be carry-over from other donors' samples.

The chain uses TRBV7-2 and TRBJ1-1; D gene unclear. Germline V gene lookup returns CDR1 SGHTA and CDR2 FQGNSA. The ends were cut back, 4 bases at V and 3 bases at J, with 15 bases in the middle. The CDR3 extends over 15 amino acids. CDR3 DNA: TGTGCCAGCAGCTCACCCCAGGATTTCCACACTGAAGCTTTCTTT. Translating gives CASSSPQDFHTEAFF.

The genes are TRBV9 and TRBJ2-3; 11 bases fit TRBD2. The CDR3 contains 19 residues. Germline V gives CDR1 SGDLS, CDR2 YYNGEE. V trimming: 0 bases; J trimming: 4 bases; junction bases outside the gene matches: 13. The CDR3 sequence: CASSVVTAASGRSPDTQYF. Here the CDR3 DNA reads TGTGCCAGCAGCGTAGTGACAGCGGCTAGCGGGAGGTCCCCAGATACGCAGTATTTT.

This sequence joins TRBV11-2 and TRBJ1-3; D perhaps matches TRBD1 (6 bases). The CDR3 consists of 17 residues. Trimming took off 5 bases at V and 0 bases at J, with 17 bases between the two ends. Germline CDR1 and CDR2: SGHAT and FQNNGV. The CDR3 DNA reads TGTGCCAGCAGCCCTCTCACGCCGGGGGCCTCTGGAAACACCATATATTTT. It yields the protein CASSPLTPGASGNTIYF.

Only a few counts were recorded for this clone. At the DNA level, this CDR3 is encoded by other sequences in the same sample as well. This chain connects TRBV9 to TRBJ1-1; D not resolved. The germline V gene encodes CDR1 SGDLS and CDR2 YYNGEE. The CDR3 runs 14 residues. The V and J ends lost 0 bases and 0 bases respectively, with 6 bases between them. The CDR3 DNA reads TGTGCCAGCAGCGTAGGGAGCCTGAACACTGAAGCTTTCTTT. It is translated as CASSVGSLNTEAFF. Using reference TRBV9 and TRBJ1-1 for the parts outside the CDR3, the full variable domain is DSGVTQTPKHLITATGQRVTLRCSPRSGDLSVYWYQQSLDQGLQFLIQYYNGEERAKGNILERFSAQQFPDLHSELNLSSLELGDSALYFCASSVGSLNTEAFFGQGTRLTVV.

The rearrangement links TRBV6-1 to TRBJ2-4; perhaps TRBD1 as D (5 bases). The CDR3 is made up of 19 amino acids. V dropped 1 base and J dropped 0 bases, with 19 bases sitting between them. The germline gives CDR1 MNHNS, CDR2 SASEGT. CDR3 sequence: CASSEESRGHLLAKNIQYF. CDR3 coding DNA: TGTGCCAGCAGTGAAGAATCAAGAGGACACCTACTAGCCAAAAACATTCAGTACTTC.

This chain connects TRBV10-3 to TRBJ1-4; D not certain. Germline assignment: CDR1 ENHRY and CDR2 SYGVKD. The CDR3 is 13 amino acids. Trimming shortened V by 5 bases and J by 4 bases, and 8 bases separated the two germline ends. CDR3 nucleotide sequence: TGTGCCATCAGTCTATTAAATAATGAAAAACTGTTTTTT. This codes for CAISLLNNEKLFF.

CDR3 in DNA: TGTGCCAGCAGCTTAGCTTACACAAACAATCAGCCCCAGCATTTT. Its translation: CASSLAYTNNQPQHF. This chain uses TRBV7-2 with TRBJ1-5; no firm D call. This CDR3 is built from 15 residues. The germline CDR1 and CDR2 sequences are SGHTA and FQGNSA. The germline V and J ends were trimmed by 0 bases and 3 bases, with 9 bases remaining between them.

This clone was detected a few times. The V call is TRBV5-1, the J call TRBJ1-5; the D is unclear. Germline loops: CDR1 SGHRS, CDR2 YFSETQ. V was cut by 0 bases and J by 3 bases, with 7 bases left in between. This CDR3 has 14 residues. CDR3 loop: CASSLGEVNQPQHF. The CDR3 region has the DNA TGCGCCAGCAGCTTGGGCGAGGTCAATCAGCCCCAGCATTTT.

This clone appeared a single time. The chain carries TRBV28 and TRBJ2-7, with 7 nucleotides matching TRBD1. Germline trimming cut 6 bases from V and 1 base from J; bases unmatched to any gene: 6. The germline V gene has CDR1 MDHEN and CDR2 SYDVKM. The CDR3 is 14 residues long. CDR3 DNA sequence: TGTGCCAGCAGACCGGGACAGAAATCCTACGAGCAGTACTTC. Translation gives CASRPGQKSYEQYF.

The CDR3 DNA reads as TGTGCCAGCAGAGAACCGGGACAGGCTAATCAGCCCCAGCATTTT. It translates to CASREPGQANQPQHF. The chain uses TRBV6-1 and TRBJ1-5, with 8 bases matching TRBD1. Germline V lookup: CDR1 MNHNS, CDR2 SASEGT. The junction had 8 bases not matched to a gene; V was cut back by 6 bases and J by 4 bases. CDR3 length: 15 amino acids.

This chain uses TRBV2 with TRBJ2-1; 7 nucleotides match TRBD1. The length of the CDR3 is 11 residues. V shed 5 bases, J shed 15 bases, and the junction held 7 bases outside the gene matches. The germline V gene encodes CDR1 SNHLY and CDR2 FYNNEI. CDR3 bases: TGTGCCAGCAGTCCGGACAGGAGAAGGTTCTTC. As protein: CASSPDRRRFF.

V gene TRBV7-2 combines with J gene TRBJ1-5, with no clear D. V lost 1 base and J lost 6, with 7 bases in between. The CDR3 totals 13 residues. Germline V lookup: CDR1 SGHTA, CDR2 FQGNSA. The CDR3: CASSLVFGQPQHF. The CDR3 DNA reads as TGTGCCAGCAGCTTAGTGTTCGGTCAGCCCCAGCATTTT.

This clone was detected once. V and J are TRBV5-1 and TRBJ2-7; D remains unclear. V lost 4 bases and J lost 3, with 14 bases in between. Germline CDR1 and CDR2: SGHRS and YFSETQ. The CDR3 is made up of 14 amino acids. This CDR3 is CASSLGQAIYEQYF. In DNA form, the CDR3 reads TGCGCCAGCAGCCTGGGCCAGGCCATCTACGAGCAGTACTTC.

As regards this clone: This CDR3 is also generated by other DNA sequences in the sample. The J gene is TRBJ1-5, the V gene TRBV28; no clear D. The CDR3 covers 11 residues. V lost 7 bases and J 4 bases, leaving 5 bases between the germline ends. Germline assignment: CDR1 MDHEN and CDR2 SYDVKM. In DNA, the CDR3 is TGTGCCAGCACCTCTAATCAGCCCCAGCATTTT. It is translated as CASTSNQPQHF.

V gene TRBV7-2 combines with J gene TRBJ1-3; D gene uncertain. V dropped 5 bases and J dropped 2 bases, with 7 bases sitting between them. The germline gives CDR1 SGHTA, CDR2 FQGNSA. The CDR3 spans 13 residues. The CDR3 protein is CASSRGTGNTIYF. CDR3 sequence (DNA): TGTGCCAGCAGCCGCGGGACTGGAAACACCATATATTTT. Combining the CDR3 with reference TRBV7-2 and TRBJ1-3 gives the whole variable domain GAGVSQSPSNKVTEKGKDVELRCDPISGHTALYWYRQSLGQGLEFLIYFQGNSAPDKSGLPSDRFSAERTGGSVSTLTIQRTQQEDSAVYLCASSRGTGNTIYFGEGSWLTVV.

On this clone: The sample carries other DNA sequences with the same CDR3. The chain has TRBV4-3 and TRBJ2-1, with TRBD1 matching 7 bases. Germline CDR1 is LGHNA and CDR2 is YSLEER. This CDR3 region has 13 residues. Trimming removed 0 bases from V and 8 bases from J; junction bases left unmatched: 1. CDR3 sequence (DNA): TGCGCCAGCAGCCAAGAAGGGGGCGATGAGCAGTTCTTC. It is translated as CASSQEGGDEQFF.

The chain has TRBV19 and TRBJ2-2; TRBD2 aligns across 10 bases. Trimming cost V 7 bases and J 6 bases; bases outside gene matches: 5. Germline V CDR1 and CDR2: LNHDA, SQIVND (reference sequence). The CDR3 consists of 14 residues. CDR3 bases: TGTGCCAGTAACGTCCTAGCGGGAGCCGGGGAGCTGTTTTTT. Translation gives CASNVLAGAGELFF. Full variable domain (rest looked up from reference TRBV19 and TRBJ2-2): DGGITQSPKYLFRKEGQNVTLSCEQNLNHDAMYWYRQDPGQGLRLIYYSQIVNDFQKGDIAEGYSVSREKKESFPLTVTSAQKNPTAFYLCASNVLAGAGELFFGEGSRLTVL.

The chain uses TRBV5-1 and TRBJ2-3; D tentatively reads TRBD1 or TRBD2 (6 bases each). V gave up 6 bases and J gave up 5 bases, with 19 bases separating them. The CDR3 is 15 residues long. Germline V gene sequence: CDR1 SGHRS, CDR2 YFSETQ. The DNA of the CDR3 is TGCGCCAGCAAGCCGGTCTCGGGGGCCCAAGATACGCAGTATTTT. Translation gives CASKPVSGAQDTQYF. Full variable domain (remainder filled in from reference TRBV5-1 and TRBJ2-3): KAGVTQTPRYLIKTRGQQVTLSCSPISGHRSVSWYQQTPGQGLQFLFEYFSETQRNKGNFPGRFSGRQFSNSRSEMNVSTLELGDSALYLCASKPVSGAQDTQYFGPGTRLTVL.

Only one count was recorded for this clone. The chain uses TRBV6-5 and TRBJ2-7; D possibly uses TRBD1 or TRBD2 (5 bases each). Germline assignment: CDR1 MNHEY and CDR2 SVGAGI. This CDR3 contains 14 residues. Trimming cost V 0 bases and J 2 bases, with 8 bases left between them. The CDR3 region is CASSYSEGTYEQYF. CDR3 DNA: TGTGCCAGCAGTTACTCTGAGGGGACCTACGAGCAGTACTTC.

J is TRBJ1-2 and V is TRBV28; a weak D match, TRBD1 (5 bases). The CDR3 extends over 15 amino acids. Between the trimmed V and J ends, which lost 8 bases and 4 bases, there was a span of 20 bases. Germline values: CDR1 MDHEN, CDR2 SYDVKM. CDR3 sequence reads: CASYELKGPGYGYTF. Written as DNA, the CDR3 is TGTGCCAGCTACGAGCTTAAGGGGCCTGGCTATGGCTACACCTTC.

About this clone: The sample has other DNA sequences that encode this CDR3 too. This rearrangement joins TRBV30 to TRBJ2-1; D is possibly TRBD2 (6 bases). The CDR3 contains 13 residues. Germline V CDR1 and CDR2: GTSNPN, SVGIG (reference sequence). Trimming left V 2 bases short and J 4 bases short, with 9 bases between. The CDR3 sequence: CAWSTGGYNEQFF. The DNA of the CDR3 is TGTGCCTGGAGTACCGGAGGGTACAATGAGCAGTTCTTC.

The chain joins TRBV7-2 to TRBJ1-2; D remains unclear. Germline V CDR1 and CDR2: SGHTA, FQGNSA. Trimming left V 3 bases short and J 8 bases short, with 13 bases between. This CDR3 region has 13 residues. The CDR3 DNA reads TGTGCCAGCAGCTTCGACCTAGAAGGAGGCTACACCTTC. Its translation is CASSFDLEGGYTF.